One TCR beta chain is described in this entry. The antigen is undetermined. These data originate in a study of OX40 agonist ivuxolimab in advanced cancers. Study-level background: At around 81% male, the cohort had a mean age of 60 years, ranging from about 23 to 79. Partial responses were recorded for three patients, including one with hepatocellular carcinoma and two with cutaneous melanoma.

The CDR3 extends over 16 amino acids. With V trimmed by 5 bases and J by 5 bases, 13 bases remained unmatched. Germline CDR1 reads LNHDA; CDR2 reads SQIVND (reference sequence). Profiling relied on immunoSEQ multiplex PCR, and the TCRdb table lists in-frame clones only, not all of them. Here the sample spans roughly 59,000 clones, 88% being singletons. The study, taken as a whole, reports: Some patients without response likewise showed low normalized clonal expansion. Mean expanded clone counts were higher in CD8+ than CD4+ T cells.

The clonotype was recovered from an adult with an advanced solid tumor such as melanoma, head and neck, liver or kidney cancer. The genes are TRBV19 and TRBJ2-7, with 9 bases identical to TRBD2. This specimen consisted of CD4+ or CD8+ T cells sorted from blood, obtained in a trial of the OX40 agonist ivuxolimab. The CDR3 here is CASSSPSREGLDEQYF. The CDR3 nucleotides read TGTGCCAGTAGTTCTCCCTCGCGGGAGGGCCTGGACGAGCAGTACTTC. Variable domain in full (rest from reference TRBV19 and TRBJ2-7): DGGITQSPKYLFRKEGQNVTLSCEQNLNHDAMYWYRQDPGQGLRLIYYSQIVNDFQKGDIAEGYSVSREKKESFPLTVTSAQKNPTAFYLCASSSPSREGLDEQYFGPGTRLTVT.